The present TCR beta chain was sequenced within a study of identical twins' blood T cells. Germline-derived CDR1 and CDR2 are ENHRY and SYGVKD. This CDR3 is built from 14 residues. Unmatched junction bases numbered 8, after V lost 11 bases and J lost 0 bases. From the 5' RACE reads, TCRdb called clonotypes with MiXCR, one entry per CDR3 protein. The table lists a few hundred thousand distinct CDR3 sequences, 28% of them singletons. As for this clonotype: As yet, its antigen is unknown.

Study-wide results and caveats: V gene usage reportedly matched far better within twin pairs than unrelated donors. Mainly, cloneset size products determined shared clonotypes, twins included.

All three twin pairs grew up together with likely shared infections and vaccines. This sequence was found in a woman aged 18 to 49 in good health. Sequencing input: PBMCs. V is TRBV10-3 and J is TRBJ2-3; 7 nucleotides align to TRBD2. In DNA form, the CDR3 reads TGTGCCGCCCGGGGGGTCCATAGCACAGATACGCAGTATTTT. Residues: CAARGVHSTDTQYF.